This T cell receptor (beta chain) was captured by sequencing in a study of blood T cell repertoires in COVID-19. Study in general: Samples of COVID-19 (acute and convalescent) were obtained from the United States, Italy and Spain. PBMCs, B-cell-depleted T cells, or T cells were the source of the cDNA or gDNA that made up the material.

As originally analysed: Amplified reference gene primers provided the basis for estimating nucleated cell counts. Assay: immunoSEQ multiplex PCR; the TCRdb copy retains only in-frame clones and omits some. V, J and clone size reflect that table, while D and trimming were determined from the DNA. The sample contains 65,000 to 100,000 clones, 80% to 90% of which appear only once. The CDR3 is 21 amino acids. Trimming shortened V by 4 bases and J by 1 base, and 34 bases separated the two germline ends. CDR1 is GTSNPN, CDR2 SVGIG, per germline (reference sequence). What was sequenced was peripheral blood. The source of this sequence is a woman aged 80 or over with acute or convalescent COVID-19. V gene TRBV30 combines with J gene TRBJ1-1, with D tentatively TRBD1 (5 bases). CDR3 residues: CAWMALRGGVGAARTNTEAFF. DNA of the CDR3: TGTGCCTGGATGGCCTTACGCGGGGGGGTAGGGGCTGCCAGGACGAACACTGAAGCTTTCTTT.